A single sample is the source of the 13 T cell receptor beta chains below, sequenced in a study of blood T cell repertoires in COVID-19. This table comes from immunoSEQ multiplex PCR, and its TCRdb copy is limited to in-frame clones, with some not included. This table has some 250,000 clones, approximately 86% appearing once. The sample taken for sequencing was peripheral blood. These TCRs come from a woman in her thirties who had recovered from COVID-19.

The chain has TRBV30 and TRBJ2-7, with TRBD1 matching over 7 bases. V dropped 3 bases and J dropped 0; count of bases not matched to a gene: 2. Germline-derived CDR1 and CDR2 are GTSNPN and SVGIG (reference sequence). There are 13 residues in the CDR3. The CDR3 nucleotides read TGTGCCTGGAGGGACAGGTTCTCCTACGAGCAGTACTTC. Amino acids: CAWRDRFSYEQYF. Full variable domain (missing parts from reference TRBV30 and TRBJ2-7): SQTIHQWPATLVQPVGSPLSLECTVEGTSNPNLYWYRQAAGRGLQLLFYSVGIGQISSEVPQNLSASRPQDRQFILSSKKLLLSDSGFYLCAWRDRFSYEQYFGPGTRLTVT.

The chain links TRBV6-4 to TRBJ2-7; 13 bases match TRBD2. The V and J ends lost 6 bases and 2 bases, in that order; junction bases with no gene match: 10. Germline CDR1 reads MRHNA; CDR2 reads SNTAGT. CDR3 length: 17 amino acids. Here the CDR3 reads CASRPDLLAGGAYEQYF. Here the CDR3 DNA reads TGTGCCAGCAGGCCGGACCTACTAGCGGGGGGGGCCTACGAGCAGTACTTC.

V usage is TRBV5-1 and J usage is TRBJ2-2; D gene unclear. V lost 0 bases and J lost 1, with 4 bases in between. The CDR3 consists of 14 residues. From germline, CDR1 is SGHRS and CDR2 YFSETQ. This CDR3 is CASSLDGNTGELFF. The DNA for the CDR3 is TGCGCCAGCAGCTTGGACGGGAACACCGGGGAGCTGTTTTTT. Complete variable domain (other parts from reference TRBV5-1 and TRBJ2-2): KAGVTQTPRYLIKTRGQQVTLSCSPISGHRSVSWYQQTPGQGLQFLFEYFSETQRNKGNFPGRFSGRQFSNSRSEMNVSTLELGDSALYLCASSLDGNTGELFFGEGSRLTVL.

This clone is categorized as medium-sized. The identical CDR3 is also encoded by other nucleotide sequences in the sample. The chain couples TRBV4-1 to TRBJ1-1; 7 bases line up with TRBD1. Trimming cost V 1 base and J 1 base; bases outside gene matches: 3. The CDR3 sequence is 15 residues long. The V gene's germline CDR1 is MGHRA and CDR2 YSYEKL. CDR3: CASSQGGGGNTEAFF. In DNA form, the CDR3 reads TGCGCCAGCAGCCAAGGAGGGGGCGGGAACACTGAAGCTTTCTTT.

The table lists this clone with a few counts. J is TRBJ2-7 and V is TRBV4-1; 12 nucleotides match TRBD2. Per germline, CDR1 MGHRA and CDR2 YSYEKL. CDR3 length equals 14 residues. Trimming at V came to 3 bases and at J to 4 bases, leaving 1 base not matched to a gene. This chain's CDR3 is CASSQTSGGYEQYF. Here the CDR3 DNA reads TGCGCCAGCAGCCAGACTAGCGGGGGTTACGAGCAGTACTTC.

V and J are TRBV25-1 and TRBJ2-2; 8 positions match TRBD1. The CDR3 has 16 amino acids. CDR1 is MGHDK and CDR2 is SYGVNS in the germline V gene. The V gene end was trimmed by 6 bases and the J gene end by 8 bases; junction bases not matched to a gene: 14. The CDR3 sequence is CASRTPGQGAGGELFF. Here the CDR3 DNA reads TGTGCCAGCAGGACCCCCGGGCAGGGGGCAGGTGGGGAGCTGTTTTTT.

CDR3 nucleotides: TGTGCCAGCAGCGTAAGGCCCGGAGGGACTAGCAACCTGGCAGATACGCAGTATTTT. It encodes CASSVRPGGTSNLADTQYF. The gene calls are TRBV9 and TRBJ2-3; 9 bases agree with TRBD2. The germline gives CDR1 SGDLS, CDR2 YYNGEE. V trimming: 1 base; J trimming: 4 bases; junction bases outside the gene matches: 16. This CDR3 contains 19 residues.

V is TRBV30 and J is TRBJ2-3, with D possibly TRBD1 on 5 matching bases. Looked up from germline, CDR1 is GTSNPN and CDR2 is SVGIG (reference sequence). The CDR3 loop spans 15 amino acids. The V end was cut by 2 bases, the J end by 4 bases, with 16 bases between. Here the CDR3 reads CAWSQRGSGADTQYF. CDR3 bases: TGTGCCTGGAGTCAAAGGGGTAGTGGGGCAGATACGCAGTATTTT.

This rearrangement joins TRBV30 to TRBJ1-6; 8 bases are a match to TRBD1. Germline V gene sequence: CDR1 GTSNPN, CDR2 SVGIG (reference sequence). V trimming: 4 bases; J trimming: 7 bases; junction bases outside the gene matches: 9. The CDR3 loop spans 15 amino acids. The CDR3 coding sequence is TGTGCCTGGACCCCTGGGGACAGGAAAAATTCACCCCTCCACTTT. Translation gives CAWTPGDRKNSPLHF.

The chain recombines TRBV2 with TRBJ1-1; D remains ambiguous. V gave up 5 bases and J gave up 3 bases, with 10 bases separating them. The CDR3 spans 13 residues. Germline values: CDR1 SNHLY, CDR2 FYNNEI. The CDR3 protein is CASSTGSYTEAFF. CDR3 nucleotides: TGTGCCAGCAGTACTGGTAGCTACACTGAAGCTTTCTTT. Variable domain in full (rest from reference TRBV2 and TRBJ1-1): EPEVTQTPSHQVTQMGQEVILRCVPISNHLYFYWYRQILGQKVEFLVSFYNNEISEKSEIFDDQFSVERPDGSNFTLKIRSTKLEDSAMYFCASSTGSYTEAFFGQGTRLTVV.

The chain recombines TRBV5-1 with TRBJ1-2; 10 positions match TRBD1. The V gene end was trimmed by 4 bases and the J gene end by 8 bases; junction bases not matched to a gene: 8. Looked up from germline, CDR1 is SGHRS and CDR2 is YFSETQ. The CDR3 is 14 residues long. CDR3 sequence reads: CASSTSGTGEGYTF. CDR3 sequence (DNA): TGCGCCAGCAGCACATCCGGGACAGGGGAAGGCTACACCTTC. Full variable domain (remainder filled in from reference TRBV5-1 and TRBJ1-2): KAGVTQTPRYLIKTRGQQVTLSCSPISGHRSVSWYQQTPGQGLQFLFEYFSETQRNKGNFPGRFSGRQFSNSRSEMNVSTLELGDSALYLCASSTSGTGEGYTFGSGTRLTVV.

The chain couples TRBV7-2 to TRBJ2-5; TRBD1 matches 7 bases. Germline V gene sequence: CDR1 SGHTA, CDR2 FQGNSA. The CDR3 covers 16 residues. The V gene end was trimmed by 2 bases and the J gene end by 5 bases; junction bases not matched to a gene: 11. The DNA of the CDR3 is TGTGCCAGCAGCTTATCTCTAGGGGGCCCTTTGGAGACCCAGTACTTC. This sequence encodes CASSLSLGGPLETQYF.

The chain uses TRBV19 and TRBJ2-7; perhaps TRBD1 as D (6 bases). The CDR3 consists of 14 residues. V was trimmed by 5 bases and J by 3 bases, leaving 14 bases between them. Germline V gene sequence: CDR1 LNHDA, CDR2 SQIVND (reference sequence). CDR3 in DNA: TGTGCCAGTAGTCCCGAGGAAGGGGGCTACGAGCAGTACTTC. Translation gives CASSPEEGGYEQYF.